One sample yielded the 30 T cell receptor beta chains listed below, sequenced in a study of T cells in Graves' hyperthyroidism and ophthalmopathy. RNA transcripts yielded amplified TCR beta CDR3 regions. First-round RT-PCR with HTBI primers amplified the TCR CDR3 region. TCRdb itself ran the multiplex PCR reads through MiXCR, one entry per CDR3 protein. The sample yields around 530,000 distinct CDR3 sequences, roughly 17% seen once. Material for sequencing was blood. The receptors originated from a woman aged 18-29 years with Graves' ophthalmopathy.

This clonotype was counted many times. CDR3 in amino acids: CASSRSSGLEPEAFF. CDR3 nucleotides: TGTGCCAGCAGCCGTTCCTCAGGGTTAGAGCCTGAAGCTTTCTTT. This sequence joins TRBV3-1 and TRBJ1-1; a possible D gene is TRBD1 (5 bases). This CDR3 is built from 15 residues. Germline loops: CDR1 LGHDT, CDR2 YNNKEL (reference sequence). Trimming left V 4 bases short and J 6 bases short, with 18 bases between.

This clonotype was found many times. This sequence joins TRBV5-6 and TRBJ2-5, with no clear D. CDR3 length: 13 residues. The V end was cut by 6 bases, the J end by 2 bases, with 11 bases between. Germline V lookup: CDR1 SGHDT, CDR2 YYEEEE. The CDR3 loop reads CASIHGTQETQYF. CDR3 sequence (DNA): TGTGCCAGCATTCACGGCACTCAAGAGACCCAGTACTTC.

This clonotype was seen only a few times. The CDR3 protein is CASSVEGTTYEQYF. In nucleotides, the CDR3 is TGTGCCAGCAGCGTAGAGGGGACGACCTACGAGCAGTACTTC. V usage is TRBV9 and J usage is TRBJ2-7; the D call may be TRBD1 or TRBD2 (5 bases each). CDR3 length: 14 residues. Per the germline V gene, CDR1 is SGDLS and CDR2 is YYNGEE. Trimming took 0 bases from V and 2 from J, leaving 9 bases between them.

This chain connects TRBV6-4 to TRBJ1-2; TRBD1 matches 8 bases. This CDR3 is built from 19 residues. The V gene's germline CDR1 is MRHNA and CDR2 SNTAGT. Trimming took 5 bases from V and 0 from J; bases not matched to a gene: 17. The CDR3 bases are TGTGCCAGCAGTTACCTCCTCGGACAGGGCGAGATTACTAACTATGGCTACACCTTC. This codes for CASSYLLGQGEITNYGYTF.

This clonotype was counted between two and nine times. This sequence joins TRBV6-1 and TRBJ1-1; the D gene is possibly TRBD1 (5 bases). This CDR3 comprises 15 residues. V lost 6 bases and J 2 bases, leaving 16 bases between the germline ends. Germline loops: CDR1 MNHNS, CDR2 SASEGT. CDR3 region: CASRQVQTGNTEAFF. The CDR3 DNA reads TGTGCCAGCAGACAGGTCCAGACGGGCAACACTGAAGCTTTCTTT.

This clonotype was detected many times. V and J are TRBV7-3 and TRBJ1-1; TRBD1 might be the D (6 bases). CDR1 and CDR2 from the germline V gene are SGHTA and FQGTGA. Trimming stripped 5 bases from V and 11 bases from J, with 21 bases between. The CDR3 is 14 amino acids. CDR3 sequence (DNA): TGTGCCAGCAGCCGAAGAAGGACAGCCTCCGTGGCTTTCTTT. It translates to CASSRRRTASVAFF.

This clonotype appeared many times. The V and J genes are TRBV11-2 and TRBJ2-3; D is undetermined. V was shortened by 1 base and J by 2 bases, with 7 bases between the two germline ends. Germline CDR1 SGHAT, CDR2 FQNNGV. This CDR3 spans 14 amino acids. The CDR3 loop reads CASSLVRTTDTQYF. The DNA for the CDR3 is TGTGCCAGCAGCTTAGTCCGGACCACAGATACGCAGTATTTT.

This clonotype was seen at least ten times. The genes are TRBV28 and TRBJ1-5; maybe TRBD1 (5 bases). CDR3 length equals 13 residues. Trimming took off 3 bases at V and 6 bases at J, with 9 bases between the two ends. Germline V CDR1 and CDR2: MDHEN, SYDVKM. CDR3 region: CASSFSGRQPQHF. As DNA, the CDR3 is TGTGCCAGCAGTTTTTCAGGGCGTCAGCCCCAGCATTTT.

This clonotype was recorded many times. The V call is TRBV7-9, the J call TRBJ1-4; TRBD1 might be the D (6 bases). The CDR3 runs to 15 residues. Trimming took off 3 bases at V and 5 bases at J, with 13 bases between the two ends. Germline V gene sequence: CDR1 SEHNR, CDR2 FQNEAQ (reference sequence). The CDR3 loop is CASSFPDSRNEKLFF. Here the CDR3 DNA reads TGTGCCAGCAGCTTTCCGGACAGCAGAAATGAAAAACTGTTTTTT.

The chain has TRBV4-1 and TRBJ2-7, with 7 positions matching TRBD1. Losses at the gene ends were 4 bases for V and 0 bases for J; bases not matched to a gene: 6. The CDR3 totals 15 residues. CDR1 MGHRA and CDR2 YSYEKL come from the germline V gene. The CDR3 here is CASSPIGTASYEQYF. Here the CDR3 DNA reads TGCGCCAGCAGCCCTATCGGGACAGCCTCCTACGAGCAGTACTTC.

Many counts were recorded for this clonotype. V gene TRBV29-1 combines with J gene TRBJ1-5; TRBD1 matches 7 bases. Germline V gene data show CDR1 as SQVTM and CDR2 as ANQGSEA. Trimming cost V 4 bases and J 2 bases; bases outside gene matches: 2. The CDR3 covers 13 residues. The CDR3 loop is CSVAGTGNQPQHF. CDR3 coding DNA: TGCAGCGTTGCCGGGACAGGCAATCAGCCCCAGCATTTT.

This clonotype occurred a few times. CDR3 residues: CASSSVWHENEKLFF. The CDR3, as DNA: TGTGCCAGCAGCTCTGTATGGCATGAGAATGAAAAACTGTTTTTT. The chain is built from TRBV11-2 and TRBJ1-4; the D is unclear. CDR3 size: 15 residues. The V gene's germline CDR1 is SGHAT and CDR2 FQNNGV. Between the trimmed V and J ends, which lost 4 bases and 5 bases, there was a span of 14 bases.

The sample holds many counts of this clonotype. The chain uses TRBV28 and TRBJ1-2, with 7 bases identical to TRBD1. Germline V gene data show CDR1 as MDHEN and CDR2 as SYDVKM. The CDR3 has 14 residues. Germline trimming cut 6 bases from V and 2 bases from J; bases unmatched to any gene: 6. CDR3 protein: CASSLPRGNYGYTF. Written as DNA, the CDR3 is TGTGCCAGCAGCTTACCCAGGGGGAACTATGGCTACACCTTC.

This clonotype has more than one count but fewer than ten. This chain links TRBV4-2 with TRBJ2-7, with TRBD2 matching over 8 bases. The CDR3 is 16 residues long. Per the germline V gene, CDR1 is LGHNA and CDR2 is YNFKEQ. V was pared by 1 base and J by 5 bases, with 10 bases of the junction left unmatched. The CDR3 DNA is TGTGCCAGCAGCCAAGGACCGGGAGGGCTACTCCACGAGCAGTACTTC. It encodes CASSQGPGGLLHEQYF.

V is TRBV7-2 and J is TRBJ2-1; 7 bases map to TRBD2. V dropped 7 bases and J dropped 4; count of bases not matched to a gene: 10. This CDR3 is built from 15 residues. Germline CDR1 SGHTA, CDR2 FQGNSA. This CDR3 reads CASTGRSSGYNEQFF. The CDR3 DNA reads TGTGCCAGCACCGGGAGGTCTAGCGGATACAATGAGCAGTTCTTC. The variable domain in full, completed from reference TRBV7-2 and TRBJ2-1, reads GAGVSQSPSNKVTEKGKDVELRCDPISGHTALYWYRQSLGQGLEFLIYFQGNSAPDKSGLPSDRFSAERTGGSVSTLTIQRTQQEDSAVYLCASTGRSSGYNEQFFGPGTRLTVL.

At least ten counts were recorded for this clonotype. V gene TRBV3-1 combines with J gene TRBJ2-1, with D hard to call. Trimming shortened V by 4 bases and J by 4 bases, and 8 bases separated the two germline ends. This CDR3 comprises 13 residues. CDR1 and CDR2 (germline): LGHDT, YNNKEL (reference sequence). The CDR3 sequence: CASSPVDYNEQFF. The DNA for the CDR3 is TGTGCCAGCAGCCCGGTGGATTACAATGAGCAGTTCTTC.

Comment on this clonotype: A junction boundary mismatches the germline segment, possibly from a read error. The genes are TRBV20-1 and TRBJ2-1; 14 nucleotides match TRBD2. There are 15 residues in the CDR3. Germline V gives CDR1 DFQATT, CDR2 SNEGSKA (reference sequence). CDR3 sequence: CGARTSGGYYNEQFF. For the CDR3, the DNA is TGCGGTGCACGGACTAGCGGGGGGTATTACAATGAGCAGTTCTTC.

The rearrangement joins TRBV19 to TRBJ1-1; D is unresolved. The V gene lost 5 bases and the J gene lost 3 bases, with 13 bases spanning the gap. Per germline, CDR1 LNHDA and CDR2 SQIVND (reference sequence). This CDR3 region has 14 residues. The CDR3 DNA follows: TGTGCCAGTAGTGGAAGGGTTTTGGACACTGAAGCTTTCTTT. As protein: CASSGRVLDTEAFF.

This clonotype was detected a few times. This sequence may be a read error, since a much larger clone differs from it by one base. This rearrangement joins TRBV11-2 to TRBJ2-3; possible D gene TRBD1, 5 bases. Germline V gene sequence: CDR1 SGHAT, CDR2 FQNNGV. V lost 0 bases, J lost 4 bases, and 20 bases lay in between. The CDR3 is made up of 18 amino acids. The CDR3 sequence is CASSLEGGRVWIADTQYF. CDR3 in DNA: TGTGCCAGCAGCTTAGAGGGCGGCAGGGTTTGGATCGCAGATACGCAGTATTTT.

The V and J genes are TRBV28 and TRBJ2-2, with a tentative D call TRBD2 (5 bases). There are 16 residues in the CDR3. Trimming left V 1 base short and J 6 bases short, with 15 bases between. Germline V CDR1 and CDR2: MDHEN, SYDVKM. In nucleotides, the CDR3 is TGTGCCAGCAGTTTATATGAGTGGAACGGGGCCGGGGAGCTGTTTTTT. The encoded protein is CASSLYEWNGAGELFF.

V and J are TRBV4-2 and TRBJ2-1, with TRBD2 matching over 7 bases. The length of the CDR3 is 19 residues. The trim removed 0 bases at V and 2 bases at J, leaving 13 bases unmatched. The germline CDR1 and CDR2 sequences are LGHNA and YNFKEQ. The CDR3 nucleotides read TGTGCCAGCAGCCAAGACGGTCGAGCTTGGACTAGAGCCTACAATGAGCAGTTCTTC. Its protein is CASSQDGRAWTRAYNEQFF.

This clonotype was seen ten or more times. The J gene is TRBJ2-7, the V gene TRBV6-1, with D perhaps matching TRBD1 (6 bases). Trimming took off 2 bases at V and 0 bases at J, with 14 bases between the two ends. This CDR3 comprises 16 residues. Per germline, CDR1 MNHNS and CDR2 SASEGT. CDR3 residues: CASSEQAGVLSYEQYF. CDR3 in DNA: TGTGCCAGCAGTGAACAGGCAGGGGTCCTCTCCTACGAGCAGTACTTC.

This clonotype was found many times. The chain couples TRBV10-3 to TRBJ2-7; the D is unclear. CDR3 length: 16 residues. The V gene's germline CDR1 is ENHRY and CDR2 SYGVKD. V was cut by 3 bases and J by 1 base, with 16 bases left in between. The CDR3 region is CAISDYSLGKSYEQYF. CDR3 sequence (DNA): TGTGCCATCAGTGATTATAGCCTAGGGAAGTCCTACGAGCAGTACTTC.

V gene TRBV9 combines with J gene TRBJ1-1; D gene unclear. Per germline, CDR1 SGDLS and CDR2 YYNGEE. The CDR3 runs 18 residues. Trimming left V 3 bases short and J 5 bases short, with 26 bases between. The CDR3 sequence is CASSGSSSGNSMYTEAFF. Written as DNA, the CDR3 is TGTGCCAGCAGCGGCTCGTCGTCGGGGAATAGTATGTATACTGAAGCTTTCTTT.

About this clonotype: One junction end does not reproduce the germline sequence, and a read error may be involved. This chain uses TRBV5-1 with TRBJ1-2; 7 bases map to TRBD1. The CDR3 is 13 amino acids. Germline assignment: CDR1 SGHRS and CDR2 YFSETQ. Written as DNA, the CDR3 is TGTGCCAGCAGCCCCGACAGGGTCGACGGCTACACCTTC. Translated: CASSPDRVDGYTF.

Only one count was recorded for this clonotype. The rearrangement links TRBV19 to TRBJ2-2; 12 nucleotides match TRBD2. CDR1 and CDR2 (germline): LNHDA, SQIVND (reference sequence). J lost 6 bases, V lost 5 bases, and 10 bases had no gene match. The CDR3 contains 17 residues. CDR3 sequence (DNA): TGTGCCAGTAGTTTCCTCGTGCTAGCGGGAGGGGCCGGGGAGCTGTTTTTT. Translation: CASSFLVLAGGAGELFF.

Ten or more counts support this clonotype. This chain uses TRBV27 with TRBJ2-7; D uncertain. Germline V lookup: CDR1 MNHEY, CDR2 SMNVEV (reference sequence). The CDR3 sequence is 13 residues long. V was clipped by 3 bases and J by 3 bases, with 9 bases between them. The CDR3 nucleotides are TGTGCCAGCAGTTTCGGCCAAATCTACGAGCAGTACTTC. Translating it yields CASSFGQIYEQYF.

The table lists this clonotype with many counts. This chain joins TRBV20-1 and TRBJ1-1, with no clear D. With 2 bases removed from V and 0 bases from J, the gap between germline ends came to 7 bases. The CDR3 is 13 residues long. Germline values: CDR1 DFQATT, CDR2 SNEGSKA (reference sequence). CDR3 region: CSARRTVNTEAFF. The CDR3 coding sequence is TGCAGTGCTAGAAGGACCGTGAACACTGAAGCTTTCTTT.

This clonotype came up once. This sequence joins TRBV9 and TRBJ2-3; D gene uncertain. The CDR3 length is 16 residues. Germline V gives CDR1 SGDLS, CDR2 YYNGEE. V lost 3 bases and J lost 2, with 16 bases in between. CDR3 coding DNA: TGTGCCAGCAGCGCCCCCGGATGGAGCTACACAGATACGCAGTATTTT. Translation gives CASSAPGWSYTDTQYF.

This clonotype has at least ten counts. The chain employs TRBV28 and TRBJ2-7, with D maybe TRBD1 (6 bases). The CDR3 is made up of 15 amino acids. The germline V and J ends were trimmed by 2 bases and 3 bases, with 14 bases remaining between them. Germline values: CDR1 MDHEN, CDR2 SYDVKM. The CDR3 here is CASSLVGRGIYEQYF. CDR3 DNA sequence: TGTGCCAGCAGTTTAGTGGGCAGGGGTATCTACGAGCAGTACTTC. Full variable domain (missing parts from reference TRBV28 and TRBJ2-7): DVKVTQSSRYLVKRTGEKVFLECVQDMDHENMFWYRQDPGLGLRLIYFSYDVKMKEKGDIPEGYSVSREKKERFSLILESASTNQTSMYLCASSLVGRGIYEQYFGPGTRLTVT.